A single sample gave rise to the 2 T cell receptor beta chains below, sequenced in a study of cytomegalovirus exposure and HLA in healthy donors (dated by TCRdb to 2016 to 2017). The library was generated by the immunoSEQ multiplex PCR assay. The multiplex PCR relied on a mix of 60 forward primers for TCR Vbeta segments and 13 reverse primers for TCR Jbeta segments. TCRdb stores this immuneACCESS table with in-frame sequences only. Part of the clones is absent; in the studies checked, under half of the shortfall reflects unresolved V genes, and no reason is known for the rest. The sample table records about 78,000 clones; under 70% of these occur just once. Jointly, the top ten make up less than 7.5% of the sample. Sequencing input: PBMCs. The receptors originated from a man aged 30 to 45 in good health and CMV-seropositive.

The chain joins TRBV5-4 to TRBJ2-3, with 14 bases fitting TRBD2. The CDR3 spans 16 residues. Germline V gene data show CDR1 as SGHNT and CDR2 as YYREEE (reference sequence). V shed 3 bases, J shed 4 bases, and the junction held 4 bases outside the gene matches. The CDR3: CASSSGLAGGADTQYF. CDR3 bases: TGTGCCAGCAGCTCCGGACTAGCGGGAGGCGCAGATACGCAGTATTTT.

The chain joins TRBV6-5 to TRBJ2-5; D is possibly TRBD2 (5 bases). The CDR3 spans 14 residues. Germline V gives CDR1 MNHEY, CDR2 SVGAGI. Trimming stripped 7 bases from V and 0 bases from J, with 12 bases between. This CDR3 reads CASKGRRYQETQYF. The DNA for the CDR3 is TGTGCCAGCAAGGGCAGGAGGTACCAAGAGACCCAGTACTTC.